This T cell receptor beta chain emerged from a study of blood T cell repertoires in COVID-19 (dated by TCRdb to 2018 to 2021). With respect to the entire study: Collaborator samples came from the United States, Italy and Spain and covered acute and convalescent phases of COVID-19. The material from the prospective study consisted of cDNA or gDNA derived from T cells, B-cell-depleted T cells, or PBMCs. Deeply sampled blood TCRbeta repertoires from subjects exposed to, actively infected with, or recovered from COVID-19 were included in the dataset. The repertoires were made available in a free public database intended to serve as a resource for research on the immune response to SARS-CoV-2. Samples came from the ongoing ImmuneRACE study (first 160 participants) plus 1,254 subjects from 6 global collaborators. A de-identified subject ID, COVID-19 status, age in years and sex were almost always included in the sample metadata. Where available, HLA class I and class II types were obtained from metadata supplied by the sample provider rather than from assay-based typing.

V is pruned by 4 bases and J by 2 bases, leaving 10 bases of the junction without a gene match. Measured from the cysteine to the phenylalanine, the CDR3 is 16 residues long. CDR3 DNA only is kept here, 48 bases in frame from base 1. The germline V gene sets CDR1 to MNHNS and CDR2 to SASEGT. General conclusions and limits of the study: How much clinical and demographic metadata was included differed by source and by participant, and the metadata was provided uncurated.

Whole blood was collected in K2EDTA tubes by collaborating institutions according to the institutions' own protocols. For TCRbeta analysis, collaborator samples were shipped as frozen whole blood, as isolated PBMCs, or as DNA extracted from either sample type. The immunoSEQ Assay, a bias-controlled multiplex PCR, was used to amplify TCRbeta CDR3 regions from genomic DNA. The paper's data handling went like this. Within the assay, amplification of reference gene primers was used to estimate how many nucleated cells each sample contained. To quantify the absolute abundance of each unique TCRbeta CDR3 rearrangement, sequence reads were collapsed and filtered. For each sample, productive Simpson clonality was calculated by taking the square root of Simpson's diversity index across productive rearrangements. TCRdb provides this immuneACCESS table in a form limited to in-frame rearrangements. Some clones are lacking; in checked studies, under half of them reflect an unresolved V gene, and why the rest are absent is not known. That table supplies the V and J calls and clone size; D and trimming were determined from the DNA. This sample gives around 190,000 clones in total; 70% to 85% of them show up just once. Together, the top ten hold 6.5% to 8.5% of the sample.

Only a few counts were recorded for this clone. Its antigen remains undetermined. It has no much larger one-base neighbor in the sample; base qualities were not kept. The V gene is TRBV6-1 and the J gene is TRBJ2-5; a stretch of 7 junction bases matches TRBD2. Sequencing was carried out using peripheral blood. This sequence was found in a human donor in a cohort sampled during active COVID-19. The CDR3 loop reads CASSASEGGGQETQYF. The DNA is as follows: TGTGCCAGCAGTGCCTCGGAAGGCGGGGGACAAGAGACCCAGTACTTC.